The T cell receptor beta chain described here comes from a study of beta chain features in type 1 diabetes (dated by TCRdb to the late 2010s). Broadly, across the study: No differences in mean age, gender distribution, total cell number or subset yield were found between patients and healthy donors. A total of around 100 million sorted cells were examined across all samples, and RNA yield correlated strongly with the number of cells per subset. The study compared TCRB repertoires of sorted circulating CD4+ T cell subsets between recently diagnosed type 1 diabetes patients and matched healthy donors. Regulatory and stem cell-like memory subsets were isolated from only 8 patients and roughly 8 healthy donors, whereas naive and central memory subsets came from all 28 donors.

The entire amount of isolated RNA was reverse transcribed using the High Capacity cDNA Reverse Transcription Kit, so the sequenced TCRB transcripts were expressed ones. Deep immunoSEQ sequencing was applied to naive, central memory and regulatory T cell samples, giving an average of roughly 3.6 million total reads per sample. After sorted cells were lysed in RLT buffer, RNA was extracted with DNase-treated RNeasy Micro or Mini kits, with the choice depending on cell number. To prevent cross-contamination, each cell subset was processed individually, whereas patient and healthy donor samples were processed jointly. TCRB sequences were amplified from cDNA with the immunoSEQ multiplex PCR, producing 87-bp fragments spanning the CDR3 region. The amplicons were sequenced using the Illumina HiSeq platform. The study's processing was this. Synthetic template baselines were used to correct PCR bias computationally, reads within Hamming distance 2 were collapsed together, and singletons that could not be merged were discarded. Reads were aligned against IMGT so that V, D and J genes, CDR3 length and insertions or deletions at six rearrangement sites could be assigned. Within each subset, clonotype counts were normalized to the number of sorted cells before true diversity and Gini coefficients were calculated with the tcR R package. Repertoire sharing was quantified using the overlap coefficient calculated on TCRB nucleotide sequences. Sourced from immuneACCESS, this table was stored by TCRdb with only in-frame sequences that have V and J called. A share of the clones is absent; for the studies checked, an unresolved V gene accounts for under half, and the remainder has no known explanation. V and J calls and clone size are copied from that table; D and trimming were computed from the DNA. The sample yields some 270,000 clones; about 8.5% were counted once. The leading ten clones occupy roughly 1% of the sample.

From each donor, a single peripheral blood sample of 95 to 150 mL on average was drawn into heparinised tubes. A BD FACSAria II and a panel including CD45RO, CCR7, CD25, CD127, CD95 and CD27 were used to sort naive, central memory, regulatory and stem cell-like memory CD4+ T cells. All sorted populations exceeded 95% purity. Right away, PBMCs were isolated by Lymphoprep density gradient centrifugation and were stained directly, with no culture step. Samples were stained and sorted in pairs, with one healthy donor and one patient per experiment, so that batch effects were minimized. The paper as a whole reports these results and caveats: Shorter templates might be favored by PCR, yet because patient and control samples were amplified and corrected together, any such skew would affect both groups equally. At VDJ recombination sites, patients with type 1 diabetes made fewer insertions and deleted more nucleotides, a pattern implying thymic rearrangement abnormalities. Naive, central memory and regulatory TCRB repertoires appeared to be more similar among patients than among healthy donors. Because cDNA was sequenced instead of genomic DNA, highly expressing activated cells could be over-represented, though the groups showed no difference in activation or CD3 levels. Type 1 diabetes patients showed a moderate but significant shortening of TCRB CDR3 length in all four CD4+ subsets. Only small numbers of individuals were included in the HLA sub-analyses, which left unresolved whether HLA type had any influence on TCRB rearrangement.

Relative to germline, V is missing 4 bases and J is missing 5 bases, with 5 bases of the junction outside any gene match. The CDR3 numbers 14 residues from cysteine through phenylalanine. The entry retains the CDR3 DNA only, 42 bases that are in frame from base 1. CDR1 and CDR2, looked up from the germline V gene (reference sequence), are MNHEY and SMNVEV. A remark on this clone: What antigen it recognizes has not been identified. No qualities accompany the bases; no much larger clone lies one base away.

The sequencing input was central memory CD4+ T cells from blood. The chain joins TRBV27 to TRBJ2-7; the junction holds 10 bases that match TRBD1. The receptor was isolated from a woman aged 18-30 years in good health. The CDR3 in this case is CASSSGQGFNEQYF. The DNA sequence is TGTGCCAGCAGTTCGGGACAGGGGTTCAACGAGCAGTACTTC.